This TCR beta chain stems from a study of OX40 agonist ivuxolimab in advanced cancers. Broadly, across the study: Ivuxolimab was an agonistic, fully human IgG2 monoclonal antibody directed against OX40 (CD134), a costimulatory receptor. The paper describes the monotherapy dose-escalation part (N = 52 patients) of the phase I trial of ivuxolimab. Of the 50 or so patients in dose escalation, 19 had hepatocellular carcinoma, about 15 had melanoma, 9 had renal cell carcinoma and 9 had head and neck cancer. Partial responses were achieved by three dose-escalation patients, of whom one had hepatocellular carcinoma and two had cutaneous melanoma. Peripheral TCRbeta sequencing aimed to test whether ivuxolimab altered TCR sequence diversity and caused clonal T-cell expansion. A male proportion of almost 85% and a mean age of approximately 58 years, ranging from about 20 to 80, were recorded for the dose-escalation cohort. Intravenous ivuxolimab was administered to patients every 2 weeks at six dose levels: 0.01, 0.1, 0.3, 1.5, 3 and 10 mg/kg. Prior anti-PD-1, anti-PD-L1 or anti-CTLA-4 therapy was permitted, and about two fifths of dose-escalation patients had received checkpoint inhibitors.

The trial excluded patients who had a history of autoimmune disease or were on systemic immunosuppression. Peripheral blood for TCR sequencing was collected from all dose cohorts at baseline, on cycle 4 day 1, and on cycle 7 day 1. The samples were taken from a phase I, first-in-human, multicenter, open-label dose-escalation trial of ivuxolimab. Adults with locally advanced or metastatic head and neck squamous cell, hepatocellular, melanoma or renal cell carcinoma were enrolled in the trial. Before TCR sequencing, CD4+ T cells and CD8+ T cells from peripheral blood were sorted into separate populations. As for this clone: Its antigen specificity is not known. Base quality data are lacking; no much larger clone is found one base away.

Trimming costs V 3 bases and J 3 bases, and their ends lie 12 bases apart. As encoded in the germline V gene (reference sequence), CDR1 is MNHEY while CDR2 is SMNVEV. Its CDR3 holds 14 amino acids, cysteine through phenylalanine. Kept here is only the CDR3 DNA, which spans 42 bases and is read in frame from base 1. To sequence the TCRbeta CDR3 region, genomic DNA was isolated from the sorted cells. The immunoSEQ Assay was used for sequencing of TCRbeta CDR3 regions. In its TCRdb copy, this immuneACCESS table keeps in-frame sequences only and misses some clones. Where compared with another copy, unresolved V genes explain less than half of these, and the others have no known cause. The sample table holds 65,000 to 95,000 clones, of which roughly 94% were seen once. Around 10% of the sample goes to the ten largest clones. Overall results and qualifications from the work: After ivuxolimab, more expanded clones were found on average in CD8+ T cells than in CD4+ T cells. In the 0.1-3.0 mg/kg groups, partial responders had among the lowest normalized peripheral clonal expansion, particularly in CD8+ T cells. Clonal expansion of both CD4+ and CD8+ blood T cells was observed from baseline to week 6 at doses 0.1 to 3.0 mg/kg. Which antigens the clonally expanded peripheral T cells were specific for was not determined. Low levels of normalized T-cell clonal expansion were also shown by some nonresponding patients.

The TCR was taken from an adult with an advanced solid tumor such as melanoma, head and neck, liver or kidney cancer. The rearrangement combines TRBV27 with TRBJ2-7, with the D call tentatively TRBD1 or TRBD2, each fitting 5 bases. Specimen: CD4+ or CD8+ T cells sorted from blood, collected in a trial of the OX40 agonist ivuxolimab. Read as DNA, the sequence is TGTGCCAGCAGTTTTGCAGGGACCCACTACGAGCAGTACTTC. Its coded protein is CASSFAGTHYEQYF.